These T cell receptor beta chains were read from a single sample in a study of radiotherapy plus CTLA-4 blockade in lung cancer. Assay: immunoSEQ multiplex PCR; the TCRdb copy retains only in-frame clones and omits some. This table has over 70,000 clones, around 87% appearing once. The sequencing used peripheral blood, collected from a patient treated with radiotherapy plus ipilimumab. The receptors derive from a human donor with non-small cell lung cancer who had a partial response to radiotherapy plus ipilimumab. The CDR3 runs from the conserved cysteine through the conserved F or W. Each record gives: V gene, J gene, D gene, clone size, CDR3 protein, CDR3 DNA. The D gene is left open where the match is weak. For some rows the clone size is stated as once, few or many, or as a class when expanded; others skip it.

>TRBV9|TRBJ2-5|TRBD2|.
CASSGLAGAQETQYF
TGTGCCAGCAGCGGATTAGCGGGAGCCCAAGAGACCCAGTACTTC
>TRBV4-1|TRBJ1-4|.|.
CASSQGWVQVNEKLFF
TGCGCCAGCAGCCAAGGGTGGGTGCAGGTTAATGAAAAACTGTTTTTT
>TRBV27|TRBJ1-5|TRBD1|.
CASSSLRQGNQPQHF
TGTGCCAGCAGTTCTCTTAGACAGGGGAATCAGCCCCAGCATTTT
>TRBV28|TRBJ1-6|.|once
CASSGLPLRALHF
TGTGCCAGCAGTGGCCTCCCTTTGAGGGCCCTCCACTTT
>TRBV6-4|TRBJ2-1|TRBD2|.
CASSDSGRRGNIYNEQFF
TGTGCCAGCAGTGACTCGGGGCGGCGGGGGAATATCTACAATGAGCAGTTCTTC
>TRBV27|TRBJ1-4|TRBD1|.
CASRRTGGQREKLFF
TGTGCCAGCAGGCGAACAGGGGGCCAACGGGAAAAACTGTTTTTT
>TRBV19|TRBJ2-1|.|.
CASSIRGNEQFF
TGTGCCAGTAGTATAAGGGGCAATGAGCAGTTCTTC
>TRBV4-1|TRBJ1-5|TRBD1|.
CASSLTPGTGGPRGQPQHF
TGCGCCAGCAGTCTAACTCCCGGGACAGGGGGCCCCCGGGGTCAGCCCCAGCATTTT
>TRBV28|TRBJ2-1|TRBD1|.
CASSSTGGASFNEQFF
TGTGCCAGCAGTTCTACAGGGGGCGCCTCGTTTAATGAGCAGTTCTTC
>TRBV7-9|TRBJ1-4|.|few
CASRLPNGEKLFF
TGTGCCAGCAGATTGCCTAATGGTGAAAAACTGTTTTTT
>TRBV7-8|TRBJ1-2|.|.
CASTSQGTNYGYTF
TGTGCCAGCACCTCCCAGGGAACTAACTATGGCTACACCTTC
>TRBV4-1|TRBJ1-1|.|.
CASSLGADTEAFF
TGCGCCAGCAGCCTAGGGGCGGACACTGAAGCTTTCTTT
>TRBV6-1|TRBJ2-6|.|.
CASHAGNSGANVLTF
TGTGCCAGTCATGCGGGTAACTCTGGGGCCAACGTCCTGACTTTC
>TRBV19|TRBJ1-2|.|.
CASSIVRGTNYGYTF
TGTGCCAGTAGTATAGTGCGGGGGACCAACTATGGCTACACCTTC
>TRBV5-1|TRBJ2-6|TRBD1|.
CASSKRDRGASPGANVLTF
TGCGCCAGCAGCAAGAGGGACAGGGGCGCCTCGCCTGGGGCCAACGTCCTGACTTTC
>TRBV7-9|TRBJ2-7|TRBD1|.
CASSATGSGLYEQYF
TGTGCCAGCAGCGCGACAGGGTCTGGCCTCTACGAGCAGTACTTC
>TRBV7-2|TRBJ2-1|.|.
CASSFLSGRGWDEQFF
TGTGCCAGCAGCTTCCTTTCCGGTAGGGGGTGGGATGAGCAGTTCTTC
>TRBV10-1|TRBJ1-5|.|.
CASSDSQGSNQPQHF
TGCGCCAGCAGTGATTCACAGGGTAGCAATCAGCCCCAGCATTTT
>TRBV6-5|TRBJ1-5|TRBD1|.
CASRDRANQPQHF
TGTGCCAGCAGGGACAGGGCCAATCAGCCCCAGCATTTT
>TRBV6-6|TRBJ1-1|TRBD1|once
CASSKPGQGRVEAFF
TGTGCCAGCAGTAAACCGGGACAGGGGAGGGTTGAAGCTTTCTTT
>TRBV7-9|TRBJ2-2|.|.
CASSSRRDPRTGELFF
TGTGCCAGCAGCTCGCGGCGCGACCCGAGGACCGGGGAGCTGTTTTTT
>TRBV7-9|TRBJ2-2|TRBD1|.
CASSLTGQGNAGELFF
TGTGCCAGCAGCTTAACGGGACAGGGGAATGCCGGGGAGCTGTTTTTT
>TRBV6-1|TRBJ1-5|.|.
CASSEGGGNQPQHF
TGTGCCAGCAGTGAAGGTGGAGGGAATCAGCCCCAGCATTTT
>TRBV6-6|TRBJ1-4|.|few
CASRTGRGGEKLFF
TGTGCCAGCAGAACGGGTAGGGGAGGGGAAAAACTGTTTTTT
>TRBV7-3|TRBJ1-2|.|.
CASSPDGVDYGYTF
TGTGCCAGCAGCCCCGACGGGGTGGACTATGGCTACACCTTC
>TRBV19|TRBJ2-2|.|.
CATRRRDSGNTGELFF
TGTGCCACCAGGAGGAGGGACAGCGGGAACACCGGGGAGCTGTTTTTT
>TRBV19|TRBJ2-6|TRBD1|.
CASSRDRGLISGANVLTF
TGTGCCAGTAGTAGGGACAGGGGTCTTATCTCTGGGGCCAACGTCCTGACTTTC
>TRBV2|TRBJ1-2|TRBD1|.
CASSAAGGRNYGYTF
TGTGCCAGCAGTGCGGCAGGGGGTAGGAACTATGGCTACACCTTC
>TRBV10-3|TRBJ2-1|TRBD2|.
CAIKGEGSYNEQFF
TGTGCCATCAAAGGGGAGGGCTCCTACAATGAGCAGTTCTTC
>TRBV6-1|TRBJ1-2|.|few
CASSEGWNSNYGYTF
TGTGCCAGCAGTGAAGGTTGGAACAGCAACTATGGCTACACCTTC
>TRBV28|TRBJ2-6|.|.
CASSTVPLGANVLTF
TGTGCCAGCAGTACGGTCCCCTTGGGGGCCAACGTCCTGACTTTC
>TRBV4-3|TRBJ1-4|TRBD1|few
CASSEDRGLARDEKLFF
TGCGCCAGCAGCGAGGACAGGGGACTTGCGCGGGATGAAAAACTGTTTTTT
>TRBV28|TRBJ2-2|.|.
CASRETGNTGELFF
TGTGCCAGCAGAGAGACAGGGAACACCGGGGAGCTGTTTTTT
>TRBV28|TRBJ2-4|.|.
CASRRGRAQGITKNIQYF
TGTGCCAGCAGACGGGGCAGGGCACAGGGTATCACCAAAAACATTCAGTACTTC
>TRBV6-6|TRBJ1-6|TRBD1|.
CASSSGQTRNSPLHF
TGTGCCAGCAGTTCGGGACAGACCAGGAATTCACCCCTCCACTTT
>TRBV15|TRBJ1-1|TRBD1|.
CATSRGGRGRVNTEAFF
TGTGCCACCAGCAGGGGGGGCAGGGGGCGTGTGAACACTGAAGCTTTCTTT
>TRBV7-8|TRBJ1-2|TRBD1|.
CASSWGQSYGYTF
TGTGCCAGCAGCTGGGGACAGTCCTATGGCTACACCTTC
>TRBV5-1|TRBJ2-3|.|.
CASSGGPDTQYF
TGCGCCAGCAGCGGAGGGCCAGATACGCAGTATTTT
>TRBV6-7|TRBJ2-1|TRBD2|few
CASSYPRTSYNEQFF
TGTGCCAGCAGTTACCCCAGGACTAGCTACAATGAGCAGTTCTTC
>TRBV18|TRBJ2-7|.|.
CASSPVPTGSEQYF
TGTGCCAGCTCACCGGTTCCGACAGGCTCCGAGCAGTACTTC
>TRBV4-3|TRBJ1-3|.|.
CASSQDFLSGNTIYF
TGCGCCAGCAGCCAAGACTTTCTCTCTGGAAACACCATATATTTT
>TRBV19|TRBJ2-2|.|few
CASSIGRTGELFF
TGTGCCAGTAGTATAGGGAGAACCGGGGAGCTGTTTTTT
>TRBV7-7|TRBJ2-5|.|.
CASSFREQETQYF
TGTGCTAGCAGCTTCCGGGAGCAAGAGACCCAGTACTTC
>TRBV4-2|TRBJ2-7|.|once
CASSQGGSGVSYEQYF
TGTGCCAGCAGCCAAGGGGGGTCAGGGGTCTCCTACGAGCAGTACTTC
>TRBV25-1|TRBJ2-2|TRBD1|.
CASRTGTGELFF
TGTGCCAGCAGGACAGGGACCGGGGAGCTGTTTTTT
>TRBV19|TRBJ1-2|.|.
CATSNARLYGYTF
TGTGCCACCAGTAATGCCCGATTATATGGCTACACCTTC
>TRBV5-1|TRBJ1-4|.|.
CASSLMEQPNEKLFF
TGCGCCAGCAGCTTGATGGAGCAGCCTAATGAAAAACTGTTTTTT
>TRBV28|TRBJ1-1|TRBD1|few
CASSFITGGSKAFF
TGTGCCAGCAGTTTTATCACAGGGGGGTCAAAAGCTTTCTTT
>TRBV28|TRBJ2-3|TRBD2|once
CASRTSGVSTDTQYF
TGTGCCAGCAGGACTAGCGGGGTTAGCACAGATACGCAGTATTTT